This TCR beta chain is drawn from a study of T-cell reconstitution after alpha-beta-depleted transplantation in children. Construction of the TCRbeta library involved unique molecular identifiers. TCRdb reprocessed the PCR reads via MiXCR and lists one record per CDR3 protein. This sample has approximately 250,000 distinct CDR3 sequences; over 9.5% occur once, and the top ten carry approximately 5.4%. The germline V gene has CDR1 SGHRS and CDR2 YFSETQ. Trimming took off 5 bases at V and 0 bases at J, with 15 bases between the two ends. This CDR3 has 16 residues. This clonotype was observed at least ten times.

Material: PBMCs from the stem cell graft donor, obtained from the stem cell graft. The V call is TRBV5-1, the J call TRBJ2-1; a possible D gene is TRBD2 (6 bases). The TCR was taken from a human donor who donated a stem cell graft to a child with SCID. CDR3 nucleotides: TGCGCCAGCAGGACCCTTACTAGCTACTCCTACAATGAGCAGTTCTTC. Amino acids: CASRTLTSYSYNEQFF.